This T cell receptor beta chain is from a study of Ad26.COV2.S vaccination and SARS-CoV-2 variants. At the level of the study: Administration of Ad26.COV2.S was intramuscular, either once or twice 56 days apart.

Of note for this clone: Its antigen is still unknown.

Profiled with immunoSEQ multiplex PCR; TCRdb holds only in-frame clones, not every one. In the table there are about 500,000 clones, roughly 87% of which are singletons. Study observations and caveats: Breadth measured for non-spike TCRs was similar across vaccine and placebo recipients.

Treatment indicated: over 15 received Ad26.COV2.S at low or high dose, single or two shots; 5 received placebo; per-sample allocation not given. Sample collection was performed on day 63 after the first vaccine or placebo injection. Wuhan-strain spike was delivered by a replication-incompetent Ad26 vector. The receptor's source is a person between 18 and 65 years old who received the Ad26.COV2.S COVID-19 vaccine or a placebo. The material was peripheral blood, obtained in a trial of Ad26.COV2.S vaccine versus placebo.

CDR3 in amino acids: CASSLPGGEQFF. As DNA, the CDR3 is TGTGCCAGCAGCTTACCCGGCGGTGAGCAGTTCTTC. V and J are TRBV7-3 and TRBJ2-1; D not certain. CDR1 and CDR2 (germline): SGHTA, FQGTGA. The CDR3 is 12 residues long. V lost 2 bases to trimming and J lost 9 bases, with 8 bases between them.